The 7 T cell receptor beta chains below were found in one sample sequenced in a study of prognosis after radiotherapy for stage I lung cancer. Amplification of TCR beta CDR3 from genomic DNA used two-round multiplex PCR. First-round PCR used primers specific to each TRBV and TRBJ gene. MiXCR, applied by TCRdb to the multiplex PCR reads, yields one record per CDR3 protein. This sample carries over 25,000 distinct CDR3 sequences, around 45% of them seen once, and the ten largest clones take 14% to 15%. This specimen was PBMCs, taken before or after stereotactic body radiation therapy (not recorded which). The source is a donor of 50 years or more with non-small cell lung cancer.

This rearrangement joins TRBV6-2 or TRBV6-3 to TRBJ2-1, with D maybe TRBD1 (6 bases). The germline CDR1 and CDR2 sequences are MNHEY and SVGEGT. Trimming stripped 6 bases from V and 8 bases from J, with 20 bases between. CDR3 length equals 15 residues. Here the CDR3 reads CASSRKFVQGHEQFF. DNA for the CDR3: TGTGCCAGCAGCCGTAAATTTGTACAGGGACATGAGCAGTTCTTC.

By proportion, this clonotype is medium-sized. The CDR3 DNA reads as TGCGCCAGCAGCCAGGGACAGGCCAACACTGAAGCTTTCTTT. This encodes CASSQGQANTEAFF. The gene calls are TRBV5-1 and TRBJ1-1; the match to TRBD1 covers 8 bases. This CDR3 has 14 residues. Losses at the gene ends were 4 bases for V and 2 bases for J; bases not matched to a gene: 4. Germline CDR1 reads SGHRS; CDR2 reads YFSETQ.

Note on this clonotype: This probably arose from a read error, given a far larger clone one base away. The V and J genes are TRBV6-5 and TRBJ2-2, with D maybe TRBD1 (6 bases). The germline CDR1 and CDR2 sequences are MNHEY and SVGAGI. V lost 5 bases and J 2 bases, leaving 12 bases between the germline ends. The CDR3 contains 15 residues. In DNA form, the CDR3 reads TGTGCCAGCAGTCGGACAGTAATCAACACCGGGGAGCTGTTTTTT. It translates to CASSRTVINTGELFF.

This CDR3 is CATICSAVQDTQYF. For the CDR3, the DNA is TGTGCCACCATTTGCTCCGCAGTTCAGGATACGCAGTATTTT. The gene calls are TRBV24-1 and TRBJ2-3, with D hard to call. This CDR3 has 14 residues. Germline CDR1 KGHDR, CDR2 SFDVKD. Trimming stripped 8 bases from V and 6 bases from J, with 17 bases between.

This clonotype was observed many times. The rearrangement joins TRBV7-9 to TRBJ2-7; D is unresolved. This CDR3 region has 15 residues. Per germline, CDR1 SEHNR and CDR2 FQNEAQ (reference sequence). The V and J ends lost 1 base and 1 base respectively, with 11 bases between them. Here the CDR3 DNA reads TGTGCCAGCAGCTTAGTATACGGCAGTTCCTACGAGCAGTACTTC. Encoded protein: CASSLVYGSSYEQYF.

The chain recombines TRBV12-3 or TRBV12-4 with TRBJ2-2; TRBD2 matches at 15 bases. Trimming took 5 bases from V and 8 from J; bases not matched to a gene: 3. This CDR3 is 15 amino acids long. CDR3 in DNA: TGTGCCAGCAGTAGGACTAGCGGGGGGGATGGGGAGCTGTTTTTT. Translated, it gives CASSRTSGGDGELFF.

This clonotype was recorded many times. This sequence joins TRBV2 and TRBJ1-2, with D perhaps TRBD1 (5 bases). The CDR3 has 14 amino acids. Trimming took off 6 bases at V and 3 bases at J, with 14 bases between the two ends. The germline gives CDR1 SNHLY, CDR2 FYNNEI. This chain's CDR3 is CASRRSGSYYGYTF. As DNA, the CDR3 is TGTGCCAGCAGACGGTCAGGGTCTTACTATGGCTACACCTTC.